This passage covers 12 T cell receptor beta chains from one sample sequenced in a study of T cell changes during pregnancy in multiple sclerosis. Sequencing used immunoSEQ multiplex PCR; TCRdb keeps in-frame clones, though not all of them. The data hold under 35,000 clones, with more than 90% observed a single time. This sample comprised CD4+ T cells from peripheral blood mononuclear cells, obtained in the first trimester of pregnancy. All receptors derive from a female donor with multiple sclerosis, enrolled in a pregnancy study.

V and J are TRBV4-2 and TRBJ1-4; 7 bases align to TRBD1. CDR3 size: 15 residues. The ends lost 6 bases at V and 7 bases at J; junction bases unmatched: 11. The germline V gene has CDR1 LGHNA and CDR2 YNFKEQ. The CDR3 protein is CASSDLGDRVEKLFF. CDR3 nucleotides: TGTGCCAGCAGTGACCTCGGAGACAGGGTTGAAAAACTGTTTTTT.

The genes are TRBV5-1 and TRBJ2-1; 11 bases are a match to TRBD2. Germline V gene data show CDR1 as SGHRS and CDR2 as YFSETQ. V trimming: 2 bases; J trimming: 5 bases; junction bases outside the gene matches: 9. This CDR3 is built from 17 residues. The CDR3 protein is CASSFDPLAGGDNEQFF. As DNA, the CDR3 is TGCGCCAGCAGCTTTGACCCTTTAGCGGGGGGGGACAATGAGCAGTTCTTC.

This chain joins TRBV30 and TRBJ2-3; D unresolved. V lost 5 bases and J 0 bases, leaving 9 bases between the germline ends. The CDR3 totals 13 residues. Looked up from germline, CDR1 is GTSNPN and CDR2 is SVGIG (reference sequence). CDR3 in amino acids: CAWVSFSTDTQYF. The CDR3 DNA sequence: TGTGCCTGGGTAAGCTTTAGCACAGATACGCAGTATTTT.

The rearrangement links TRBV2 to TRBJ1-1, with D hard to call. The V end lost 6 bases, the J end lost 1 base, and 12 bases lay between the germline ends. The CDR3 length is 14 residues. Germline V gene lookup returns CDR1 SNHLY and CDR2 FYNNEI. This CDR3 reads CASRHSPENTEAFF. DNA for the CDR3: TGTGCCAGCAGGCACAGCCCTGAGAACACTGAAGCTTTCTTT.

The rearrangement links TRBV7-4 to TRBJ2-6; D is unclear. The germline CDR1 and CDR2 sequences are SGHVT and SQSDAQ. This CDR3 has 16 residues. The ends were cut back, 4 bases at V and 5 bases at J, with 15 bases in the middle. CDR3 amino acids: CASSSQSQSRANVLTF. CDR3 in DNA: TGTGCCAGCAGCTCTCAATCACAAAGTCGGGCCAACGTCCTGACTTTC. Full variable domain (outside the CDR3, taken from reference TRBV7-4 and TRBJ2-6): GAGVSQSPRYKVAKRGRDVALRCDSISGHVTLYWYRQTLGQGSEVLTYSQSDAQRDKSGRPSGRFSAERPERSVSTLKIQRTEQGDSAVYLCASSSQSQSRANVLTFGAGSRLTVL.

The chain's CDR3 is CASSPRTPLKPQHF. The CDR3 nucleotides read TGTGCCAGCAGTCCTCGGACACCCTTGAAGCCCCAGCATTTT. The V call is TRBV6-1, the J call TRBJ1-5; D is perhaps TRBD1 (5 bases). Trimming removed 5 bases at V and 8 bases at J, with 16 bases between. The germline V gene has CDR1 MNHNS and CDR2 SASEGT. CDR3 length: 14 residues.

V gene TRBV9 combines with J gene TRBJ1-1, with D tentatively TRBD1 (6 bases). V lost 2 bases, J lost 1 base, and 9 bases lay in between. The V gene's germline CDR1 is SGDLS and CDR2 YYNGEE. This CDR3 spans 14 amino acids. CDR3 in DNA: TGTGCCAGCAGCGTGGGGGCGCGGAACACTGAAGCTTTCTTT. This codes for CASSVGARNTEAFF. Looking up the rest from reference TRBV9 and TRBJ1-1 gives the full variable domain: DSGVTQTPKHLITATGQRVTLRCSPRSGDLSVYWYQQSLDQGLQFLIQYYNGEERAKGNILERFSAQQFPDLHSELNLSSLELGDSALYFCASSVGARNTEAFFGQGTRLTVV.

The chain combines TRBV18 with TRBJ1-1; D gene ambiguous. Trimming stripped 6 bases from V and 8 bases from J, with 16 bases between. The CDR3 totals 13 residues. Germline V lookup: CDR1 KGHSH, CDR2 LQKENI. The CDR3 loop reads CASSSEIGREAFF. The CDR3 nucleotides are TGTGCCAGCTCCTCTGAAATTGGGAGGGAAGCTTTCTTT.

V usage is TRBV4-1 and J usage is TRBJ2-1, with TRBD2 identical over 7 bases. CDR3 length: 15 amino acids. After removal of 4 bases from V and 3 bases from J, the junction contained 6 bases not matched to a gene. Germline CDR1 is MGHRA and CDR2 is YSYEKL. The CDR3 sequence: CASSPQRGLYNEQFF. The DNA for the CDR3 is TGCGCCAGCAGCCCCCAGCGGGGACTCTACAATGAGCAGTTCTTC.

This clone has only one observation. The V call is TRBV11-3, the J call TRBJ1-4; no clear D. The CDR3 extends over 13 amino acids. Trimming removed 1 base from V and 7 bases from J, with 7 bases in between. From germline, CDR1 is SGHNT and CDR2 YENEEA. The CDR3 region has the DNA TGTGCCAGCAGCTTAGTCGCAGGTGAAAAACTGTTTTTT. Protein: CASSLVAGEKLFF. Drawing the rest from reference TRBV11-3 and TRBJ1-4, the complete variable domain is EAGVVQSPRYKIIEKKQPVAFWCNPISGHNTLYWYLQNLGQGPELLIRYENEEAVDDSQLPKDRFSAERLKGVDSTLKIQPAELGDSAVYLCASSLVAGEKLFFGSGTQLSVL.

This clone has a handful of counts. V usage is TRBV5-1 and J usage is TRBJ2-1; TRBD2 aligns across 10 bases. The CDR3 covers 16 residues. Germline trimming cut 4 bases from V and 3 bases from J; bases unmatched to any gene: 7. Germline assignment: CDR1 SGHRS and CDR2 YFSETQ. The CDR3 coding sequence is TGCGCCAGCAGCCATAGCGGGGGGACACACTACAATGAGCAGTTCTTC. It codes for CASSHSGGTHYNEQFF. The whole variable domain, filled in from reference TRBV5-1 and TRBJ2-1, reads KAGVTQTPRYLIKTRGQQVTLSCSPISGHRSVSWYQQTPGQGLQFLFEYFSETQRNKGNFPGRFSGRQFSNSRSEMNVSTLELGDSALYLCASSHSGGTHYNEQFFGPGTRLTVL.

The chain recombines TRBV7-6 with TRBJ1-1; 11 bases match TRBD1. The V gene end was trimmed by 4 bases and the J gene end by 0 bases; junction bases not matched to a gene: 1. Germline values: CDR1 SGHVS, CDR2 FNYEAQ. The CDR3 contains 15 residues. CDR3 nucleotide sequence: TGTGCCAGCAGCTGGGGACAGGGGGTGAACACTGAAGCTTTCTTT. This sequence encodes CASSWGQGVNTEAFF. Using reference TRBV7-6 and TRBJ1-1 for the parts outside the CDR3, the full variable domain is GAGVSQSPRYKVTKRGQDVALRCDPISGHVSLYWYRQALGQGPEFLTYFNYEAQQDKSGLPNDRFSAERPEGSISTLTIQRTEQRDSAMYRCASSWGQGVNTEAFFGQGTRLTVV.